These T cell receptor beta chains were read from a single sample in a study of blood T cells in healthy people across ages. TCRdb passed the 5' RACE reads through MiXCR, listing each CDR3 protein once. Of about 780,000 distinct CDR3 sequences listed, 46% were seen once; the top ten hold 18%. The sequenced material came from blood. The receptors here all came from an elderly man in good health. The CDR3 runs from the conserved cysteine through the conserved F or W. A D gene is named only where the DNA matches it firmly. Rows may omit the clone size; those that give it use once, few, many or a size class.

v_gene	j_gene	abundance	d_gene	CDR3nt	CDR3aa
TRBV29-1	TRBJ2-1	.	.	TGCAGCGTCCCGGGGCAGGCCTACAATGAGCAGTTCTTC	CSVPGQAYNEQFF
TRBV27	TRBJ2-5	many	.	TGTGCCAGCAGTTCGTCCTCATACCAAGAGACCCAGTACTTC	CASSSSSYQETQYF
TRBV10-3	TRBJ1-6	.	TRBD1	TGTGCCATCAGGGCCGGGACAGAGAATCCACCCCTCCACTTT	CAIRAGTENPPLHF
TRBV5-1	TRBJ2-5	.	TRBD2	TGCGCCAGCAGCTTGGATCGTCTCGGGAGGGAAGAGACCCAGTACTTC	CASSLDRLGREETQYF
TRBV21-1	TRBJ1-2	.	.	TGTGCCAGCAGCAAATCTAACGGTTCGTCCCTCGAGGGTAGATACTATGGCTACACCTTC	CASSKSNGSSLEGRYYGYTF
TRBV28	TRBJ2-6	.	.	TGTGCCAGCAGGGGGGAGTCCGGGGCCAACGTCCTGACTTTC	CASRGESGANVLTF
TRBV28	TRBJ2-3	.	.	TGTGCCAGCAGTCCCGGACTTCATACGCAGTATTTT	CASSPGLHTQYF
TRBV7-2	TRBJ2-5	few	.	TGTGCCAGCAGCGTAAGGGAATTCCAAGAGACCCAGTACTTC	CASSVREFQETQYF
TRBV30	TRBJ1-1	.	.	TGTGCCTGGAGTGAAGGGGTGAACACTGAAGCTTTCTTT	CAWSEGVNTEAFF
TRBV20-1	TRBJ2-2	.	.	TGCAGTGCTAGAGATCTGCGGAGTAACACCGGGGAGCTGTTTTTT	CSARDLRSNTGELFF
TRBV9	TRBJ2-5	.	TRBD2	TGTGCCAGCAGCGTATCTGCTAGCGGGAGGCAAGAGACCCAGTACTTC	CASSVSASGRQETQYF
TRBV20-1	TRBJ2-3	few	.	TGCAGTGCTATCTCGGGGGGCGGGACAGATACGCAGTATTTT	CSAISGGGTDTQYF
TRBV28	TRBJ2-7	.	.	TGTGCCAGCAGTCCTTGGACGGAATCTACTACCTACGAGCAGTACTTC	CASSPWTESTTYEQYF
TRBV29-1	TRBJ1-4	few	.	TGCAGCGTAGGAAGGGATCTGTCGGAAAAACTGTTTTTT	CSVGRDLSEKLFF
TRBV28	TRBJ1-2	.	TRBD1	TGTGCCAGCAGACGAGACAGGGGAGGGAGCTACACCTTC	CASRRDRGGSYTF
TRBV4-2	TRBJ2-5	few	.	TGTGCCAGCAGCCAAGACCCCGGGACGAGAGAGACCCAGTACTTC	CASSQDPGTRETQYF
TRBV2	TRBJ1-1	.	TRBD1	TGCGCCAGCAGGGCCGACAGGGCGGTGAACACTGAAGCTTTCTTT	CASRADRAVNTEAFF
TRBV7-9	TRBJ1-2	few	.	TGTGCCAGCAGCTTAAGTGCAGCGATTAACTATGGCTACACCTTC	CASSLSAAINYGYTF
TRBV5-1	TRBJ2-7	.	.	TGCGCCAGCAGCCAGTCCAGGGCCTACTACGAGCAGTACTTC	CASSQSRAYYEQYF
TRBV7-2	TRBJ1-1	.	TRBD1	TGTGCCAGCAGCTTCGGGACAGGGGGCAGGAGTACTGAAGCTTTCTTT	CASSFGTGGRSTEAFF
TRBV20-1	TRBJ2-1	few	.	TGCAGTGCTAGAACGGTAGTCGATGAGCAGTTCTTC	CSARTVVDEQFF
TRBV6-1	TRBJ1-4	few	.	TGTGCCAGCAGTGAAAGAGGGGGGAATGAAAAACTGTTTTTT	CASSERGGNEKLFF
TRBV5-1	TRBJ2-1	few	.	TGCGCCAGCAGCTCCCCGGTGCGTGGAGCGGCCCTCTACAATGAGCAGTTCTTC	CASSSPVRGAALYNEQFF
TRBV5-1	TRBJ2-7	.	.	TGCGCCAGCAGCCCTGACAGACCCTACGAGCAGTACTTC	CASSPDRPYEQYF
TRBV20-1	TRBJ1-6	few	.	TGCAGTGCTACGGCAGGAGATATACCTCATTCACCCCTCCACTTT	CSATAGDIPHSPLHF
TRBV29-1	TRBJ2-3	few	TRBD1	TGCAGCGTTTTTATGGACAGGGATACGCAGTATTTT	CSVFMDRDTQYF
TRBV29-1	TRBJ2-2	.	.	TGCAGCGTTGTTAGAGGATCCACCGGGGAGCTGTTTTTT	CSVVRGSTGELFF
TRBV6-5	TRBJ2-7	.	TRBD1	TGTGCCAGTATGGACAGGGGGTACGAGCAGTACTTC	CASMDRGYEQYF
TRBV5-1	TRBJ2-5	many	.	TGCGCCAGCAGCTTCAACCCCAGGTCCCAAGAGACCCAGTACTTC	CASSFNPRSQETQYF
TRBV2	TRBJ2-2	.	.	TGTGCCAGCGAGGGCGGGTCGAACACCGGGGAGCTGTTTTTT	CASEGGSNTGELFF
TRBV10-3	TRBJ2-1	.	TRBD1	TGTGCCATCAGTGAGTCTGAGACAGGGAAGGGAGATGAGCAGTTCTTC	CAISESETGKGDEQFF
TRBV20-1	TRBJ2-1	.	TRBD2	TGCAGTGCTAGAGACCCCGGGACTAGCGTTAATGAGCAGTTCTTC	CSARDPGTSVNEQFF
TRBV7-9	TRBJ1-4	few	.	TGTGCCAGCAGCTTAGCAGTGGCTGGGGGTGAAAAGCTGTTTTTT	CASSLAVAGGEKLFF
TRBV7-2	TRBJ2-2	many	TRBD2	TGTGCCAGCAGCTTAGCGAGGGCTAGCGGGAGGGAGGATCTGTTTTTT	CASSLARASGREDLFF
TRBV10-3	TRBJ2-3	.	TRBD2	TGTGCCATCAGTCTCCGGGAGGCTAGCACAGATACGCAGTATTTT	CAISLREASTDTQYF
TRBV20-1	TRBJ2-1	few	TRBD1	TGCAGTGCCAGGACAGGGTGTGAGCAGTTCTTC	CSARTGCEQFF
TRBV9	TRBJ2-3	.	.	TGTGCCAGCAGCGTGGCGGTAAGCACAGATACGCAGTATTTT	CASSVAVSTDTQYF
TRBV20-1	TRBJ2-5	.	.	TGCAGTGCCGTGGCTGAGGCTAGCGTGACGGAGACCCAGTACTTC	CSAVAEASVTETQYF
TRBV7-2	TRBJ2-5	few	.	TGTGCCAGCAGCCGAAGACTAGTGGAGACCCAGTACTTC	CASSRRLVETQYF
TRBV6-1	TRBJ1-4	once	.	TGTGCCAGCAGAAGTCCGGGGAATGAAAAACTGTTTTTT	CASRSPGNEKLFF
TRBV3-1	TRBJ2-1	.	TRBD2	TGTGCCAGCAGCCGGATGGGACTAGCGGGGGATAATTGGCAGTTCTTC	CASSRMGLAGDNWQFF
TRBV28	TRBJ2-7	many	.	TGTGCCAGCAGCAGCCCAGTGACCTACGAGCAGTACTTC	CASSSPVTYEQYF
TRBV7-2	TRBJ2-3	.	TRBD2	TGTGCCAGCAGCTCGCCGGGAGGAAACACAGATACGCAGTATTTT	CASSSPGGNTDTQYF
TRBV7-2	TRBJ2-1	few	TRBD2	TGTGCCAGCAGCTTATTGGCGGGAGGTCTCTCCTACAATGAGCAGTTCTTC	CASSLLAGGLSYNEQFF
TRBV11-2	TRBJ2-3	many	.	TGTGCCAGCAGCTTATCTGTGGGCACAGATACGCAGTATTTT	CASSLSVGTDTQYF
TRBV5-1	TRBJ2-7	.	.	TGCGCCAGCAAAGGGGACGCCCACGCCTACGAGCAGTACTTC	CASKGDAHAYEQYF
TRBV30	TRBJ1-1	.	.	TGTGCCTGGAGTGTAAACCTTAACGGCATGAACACTGAAGCTTTCTTT	CAWSVNLNGMNTEAFF
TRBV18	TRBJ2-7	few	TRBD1	TGTGCCAGCTCACCAATTCCAGGGGGTAAGAGCTCCTACGAGCAGTACTTC	CASSPIPGGKSSYEQYF
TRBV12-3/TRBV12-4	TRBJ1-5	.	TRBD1	TGTGCCAGCAGCCCCCGGACAGGGAATCGGGGTCAGCCCCAGCATTTT	CASSPRTGNRGQPQHF
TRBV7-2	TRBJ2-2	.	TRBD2	TGTGCCAGCAGCCAGACTAGCGGGAGGGGATACGGGGAGCTGTTTTTT	CASSQTSGRGYGELFF
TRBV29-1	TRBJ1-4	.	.	TGCAGCGTTGATTCAGGGTTTGAAAAACTGTTTTTT	CSVDSGFEKLFF
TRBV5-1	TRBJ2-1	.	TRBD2	TGCGCCAGCAGTCGAAGTAGCGGGAGCAATGAGCAGTTCTTC	CASSRSSGSNEQFF
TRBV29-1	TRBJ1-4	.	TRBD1	TGCAGCGTTGTAGGCAGGGGACAGGAAAAACTGTTTTTT	CSVVGRGQEKLFF